These 9 T cell receptor beta chains originate from one sample sequenced in a study of Graves' ophthalmopathy and Graves' hyperthyroidism. RNA transcripts provided the template for amplifying TCR beta CDR3 regions. RT-PCR was first run with HTBI primers, then multiplex PCR in a second round. In TCRdb, the multiplex PCR reads were re-called with MiXCR into one record per CDR3 protein. Of about 160,000 distinct CDR3 sequences listed, 30% to 45% are singletons. The sample was peripheral blood. The receptor source for this set is a middle-aged woman with Graves' ophthalmopathy.

This clonotype was seen ten or more times. This sequence joins TRBV11-2 and TRBJ1-2; D not certain. Looked up from germline, CDR1 is SGHAT and CDR2 is FQNNGV. V lost 4 bases, J lost 0 bases, and 15 bases lay in between. This CDR3 has 16 residues. The CDR3 here is CASSSSPLIANYGYTF. CDR3 bases: TGTGCCAGCAGCTCCTCCCCGCTGATTGCTAACTATGGCTACACCTTC. The full variable domain, completed using reference TRBV11-2 and TRBJ1-2, is EAGVAQSPRYKIIEKRQSVAFWCNPISGHATLYWYQQILGQGPKLLIQFQNNGVVDDSQLPKDRFSAERLKGVDSTLKIQPAKLEDSAVYLCASSSSPLIANYGYTFGSGTRLTVV.

V is TRBV29-1 and J is TRBJ1-1; D perhaps matches TRBD1 (5 bases). The V and J ends lost 8 bases and 4 bases respectively, with 17 bases between them. The CDR3 consists of 13 residues. Germline V gives CDR1 SQVTM, CDR2 ANQGSEA. For the CDR3, the DNA is TGCAGCAGCAGGGCCATGTCCTCCACTGAAGCTTTCTTT. Its translation: CSSRAMSSTEAFF.

The J gene is TRBJ2-5, the V gene TRBV20-1; D unresolved. Germline V gives CDR1 DFQATT, CDR2 SNEGSKA (reference sequence). The CDR3 has 11 residues. The CDR3 reads CRSSWQETQYF. The CDR3 DNA is TGCAGAAGCAGCTGGCAAGAGACCCAGTACTTC.

The table lists this clonotype with a count of one. In DNA, the CDR3 is TGTGCCAGCAGAAAAGGGGAAACGTTGAACACTGAAGCTTTCTTT. Its protein product is CASRKGETLNTEAFF. V gene TRBV27 combines with J gene TRBJ1-1, with a tentative D call TRBD1 (5 bases). Trimming removed 6 bases from V and 0 bases from J, with 14 bases in between. The CDR3 totals 15 residues. The germline gives CDR1 MNHEY, CDR2 SMNVEV (reference sequence).

This clonotype was counted ten times or more. The J gene is TRBJ2-7, the V gene TRBV12-3 or TRBV12-4; 10 nucleotides match TRBD1. Trimming removed 2 bases from V and 2 bases from J; junction bases left unmatched: 6. This CDR3 has 16 residues. CDR3 coding DNA: TGTGCCAGCAGTTTATTAGTGGGACAGGGGCCCTACGAGCAGTACTTC. Translating gives CASSLLVGQGPYEQYF.

This rearrangement joins TRBV7-2 to TRBJ1-6; weak D call: TRBD1 (6 bases). The CDR3 has 16 residues. In germline, CDR1 is SGHTA, CDR2 FQGNSA. The V gene lost 2 bases and the J gene lost 4 bases, with 12 bases spanning the gap. The CDR3 sequence is CASSLMGGAYNSPLHF. The CDR3 DNA reads TGTGCCAGCAGCTTAATGGGGGGCGCGTATAATTCACCCCTCCACTTT.

At least ten counts were recorded for this clonotype. This chain links TRBV30 with TRBJ2-7; TRBD2 matches 10 bases. V shed 6 bases and J 0 bases; nucleotides not matched to a gene: 5. Germline CDR1 reads GTSNPN; CDR2 reads SVGIG (reference sequence). The CDR3 sequence is 14 residues long. The CDR3 DNA is TGTGCCTGCCGGACTAGCGGCAACTCCTACGAGCAGTACTTC. Translation: CACRTSGNSYEQYF.

This clonotype was counted many times. This chain links TRBV18 with TRBJ1-5; a possible D gene is TRBD1 (5 bases). The CDR3 is 14 amino acids. Germline V gene lookup returns CDR1 KGHSH and CDR2 LQKENI. V lost 5 bases and J lost 6, with 14 bases in between. For the CDR3, the DNA is TGTGCCAGCTCATTTGAGGGGACGGCTCAGCCCCAGCATTTT. Protein product: CASSFEGTAQPQHF.

This clonotype has at least ten counts. The chain uses TRBV29-1 and TRBJ2-7; D perhaps matches TRBD1 (7 bases). The germline CDR1 and CDR2 sequences are SQVTM and ANQGSEA. Between the trimmed V and J ends, which lost 6 bases and 1 base, there was a span of 10 bases. The length of the CDR3 is 12 residues. The CDR3 loop reads CSVGGQSYEQYF. CDR3 coding DNA: TGCAGCGTGGGGGGACAGTCCTACGAGCAGTACTTC.